Listed here is a single TCR beta chain. Its specificity is unknown. The source of the sample is a study of T cells in Graves' hyperthyroidism and ophthalmopathy. The authors deemed Graves' hyperthyroidism stable absent ophthalmopathy progression within 18 months. Regions amplified from RNA transcripts were the TCR beta CDR3 regions. An initial round of RT-PCR targeting the TCR CDR3 relied on the HTBI primer set. TCRdb re-analysed the multiplex PCR reads in MiXCR, keeping a single row per CDR3 protein. The repertoire holds hundreds of thousands of distinct CDR3 sequences, with 16% as singletons. The CDR3 has 16 residues. Trimming cost V 6 bases and J 4 bases, with 21 bases left between them. From germline, CDR1 is SGHVS and CDR2 FQNEAQ. Study outcomes and limitations: Most expanded thyroid clonotypes above 0.001 also appeared in blood. Model-based prediction identified ophthalmopathy a median roughly six months prior to its onset.

Sequencing input: blood. The chain joins TRBV7-8 to TRBJ1-1, with D unclear. This TCR came from a woman aged 18-30 years with Graves' hyperthyroidism. For the CDR3, the DNA is TGTGCCAGCAGTATTAAGTCCTGGATGGTTAGCACTGAAGCTTTCTTT. It yields the protein CASSIKSWMVSTEAFF.